Below are 28 T cell receptor beta chains sequenced from a single sample in a study of OX40 agonist ivuxolimab in advanced cancers. Clones were read by immunoSEQ multiplex PCR, and TCRdb kept only the in-frame ones, dropping some. The data show more than 50,000 clones, 82% seen once. The source material was CD4+ or CD8+ T cells sorted from blood, sampled in a trial of the OX40 agonist ivuxolimab. These receptors came from an adult with an advanced solid tumor such as melanoma, head and neck, liver or kidney cancer.

V gene TRBV6-1 combines with J gene TRBJ1-2; D perhaps matches TRBD1 (6 bases). The CDR3 runs to 12 residues. V dropped 6 bases and J dropped 8 bases, with 13 bases sitting between them. CDR1 MNHNS and CDR2 SASEGT come from the germline V gene. CDR3 coding DNA: TGTGCCAGCAGGGAACAGGGTTACGGCTACACCTTC. This gives the protein CASREQGYGYTF.

V and J are TRBV19 and TRBJ2-6; weak D call: TRBD1 (5 bases). V was pared by 3 bases and J by 4 bases, with 19 bases between. The length of the CDR3 is 18 residues. CDR1 is LNHDA, CDR2 SQIVND, per germline (reference sequence). The CDR3 DNA reads TGTGCCAGTAGTATTACCGGCAGGGTAGTGGAAGGGGCCAACGTCCTGACTTTC. Protein sequence: CASSITGRVVEGANVLTF.

This chain joins TRBV18 and TRBJ1-2, with 11 bases that match TRBD1. CDR1 KGHSH and CDR2 LQKENI come from the germline V gene. The CDR3 has 15 amino acids. V dropped 5 bases and J dropped 6; count of bases not matched to a gene: 8. CDR3: CASSGQGARLNGYTF. The DNA of the CDR3 is TGTGCCAGCTCAGGACAGGGGGCGAGGTTGAATGGCTACACCTTC.

The CDR3 sequence is CASSPPSFTDTQYF. DNA of the CDR3: TGTGCCAGCTCACCACCTTCGTTCACAGATACGCAGTATTTT. V is TRBV18 and J is TRBJ2-3; no clear D. The CDR3 sequence is 14 residues long. CDR1 and CDR2 (germline): KGHSH, LQKENI. V lost 0 bases, J lost 2 bases, and 6 bases lay in between.

This chain joins TRBV7-6 and TRBJ2-5; D remains unclear. V lost 2 bases to trimming and J lost 5 bases, with 6 bases between them. The CDR3 totals 12 residues. CDR1 is SGHVS and CDR2 is FNYEAQ in the germline V gene. CDR3 residues: CASSLFRETQYF. In nucleotides, the CDR3 is TGTGCCAGCAGCTTATTTCGGGAGACCCAGTACTTC.

Only a few counts were recorded for this clone. The CDR3 DNA reads TGTGCCTCAGACCGTAACCTTATGAACACTGAAGCTTTCTTT. Amino acids: CASDRNLMNTEAFF. This chain uses TRBV30 with TRBJ1-1; unclear D gene. V was trimmed by 7 bases and J by 0 bases, leaving 15 bases between them. In germline, CDR1 is GTSNPN, CDR2 SVGIG (reference sequence). The CDR3 is 14 amino acids.

The table lists this clone with a few counts. Other DNA sequences in this sample translate to the same CDR3. The chain carries TRBV7-3 and TRBJ1-6; a possible D gene is TRBD1 (5 bases). CDR1 SGHTA and CDR2 FQGTGA come from the germline V gene. The CDR3 is made up of 13 amino acids. Trimming pared 4 bases from V and 9 bases from J, leaving 10 bases between. CDR3 nucleotide sequence: TGTGCCAGCAGCTCGGGGGGAGGTTCACCCCTCCACTTT. Amino acids: CASSSGGGSPLHF.

J is TRBJ1-1 and V is TRBV7-2; D perhaps matches TRBD1 (5 bases). CDR3 length: 13 amino acids. Germline CDR1 and CDR2: SGHTA and FQGNSA. V lost 4 bases and J 8 bases, leaving 14 bases between the germline ends. The DNA of the CDR3 is TGTGCCAGCAGCTCCTTAGTGGGGCTCGAAGCTTTCTTT. Residues: CASSSLVGLEAFF.

V usage is TRBV7-2 and J usage is TRBJ1-3; D call uncertain. The CDR3 is 15 amino acids. Germline V gene sequence: CDR1 SGHTA, CDR2 FQGNSA. Trimming removed 5 bases from V and 2 bases from J, with 13 bases in between. CDR3 DNA sequence: TGTGCCAGCAGCACCGGGAGGGCGGCTGGAAACACCATATATTTT. Its translation is CASSTGRAAGNTIYF.

The gene calls are TRBV18 and TRBJ2-3; 11 bases are a match to TRBD2. This CDR3 region has 16 residues. Germline trimming cut 0 bases from V and 8 bases from J; bases unmatched to any gene: 7. Germline V gene sequence: CDR1 KGHSH, CDR2 LQKENI. CDR3 sequence reads: CASSPPLAGGAVTQYF. The CDR3 region has the DNA TGTGCCAGCTCACCACCCCTAGCGGGAGGAGCTGTTACGCAGTATTTT.

The rearrangement joins TRBV29-1 to TRBJ2-7; D is unresolved. Trimming took off 3 bases at V and 0 bases at J, with 6 bases between the two ends. The length of the CDR3 is 12 residues. Germline loops: CDR1 SQVTM, CDR2 ANQGSEA. As DNA, the CDR3 is TGCAGCGTTGAGACCAGCTCCTACGAGCAGTACTTC. Translated: CSVETSSYEQYF.

The CDR3, as DNA: TGCGCCAGCAGCTTACAGGGTTTGTGGAGCGCCTCTGGAAACACCATATATTTT. This translates into CASSLQGLWSASGNTIYF. J is TRBJ1-3 and V is TRBV5-1; D may be TRBD1 (6 bases). Looked up from germline, CDR1 is SGHRS and CDR2 is YFSETQ. Trimming shortened V by 2 bases and J by 0 bases, and 18 bases separated the two germline ends. The CDR3 extends over 18 amino acids.

The chain employs TRBV2 and TRBJ1-2; D remains unclear. The length of the CDR3 is 13 residues. With 4 bases removed from V and 7 bases from J, the gap between germline ends came to 13 bases. Germline lookup yields CDR1 SNHLY and CDR2 FYNNEI. The CDR3 DNA is TGTGCCAGCAGTGTGGGGAAATTGGGTGGCTACACCTTC. It translates to CASSVGKLGGYTF. Complete variable domain (other parts from reference TRBV2 and TRBJ1-2): EPEVTQTPSHQVTQMGQEVILRCVPISNHLYFYWYRQILGQKVEFLVSFYNNEISEKSEIFDDQFSVERPDGSNFTLKIRSTKLEDSAMYFCASSVGKLGGYTFGSGTRLTVV.

This chain joins TRBV14 and TRBJ2-5, with TRBD2 matching over 11 bases. From germline, CDR1 is SGHDN and CDR2 FVKESK. The CDR3 sequence is 16 residues long. V lost 5 bases to trimming and J lost 1 base; unmatched junction nucleotides: 6. The CDR3 DNA reads TGTGCCAGCAGCGTATCTAGCGGGGGGATCCAAGAGACCCAGTACTTC. Protein: CASSVSSGGIQETQYF.

The rearrangement uses TRBV6-6 and TRBJ1-3; TRBD1 agrees at 10 bases. The CDR3 covers 14 residues. Germline-derived CDR1 and CDR2 are MNHNY and SVGAGI (reference sequence). V lost 3 bases and J lost 7; bases outside the gene matches: 3. CDR3 region: CASSYGGQGNTIYF. The CDR3 DNA is TGTGCCAGCAGTTATGGGGGACAGGGGAACACCATATATTTT.

The V call is TRBV6-1, the J call TRBJ1-1; D call uncertain. CDR1 is MNHNS and CDR2 is SASEGT in the germline V gene. V was shortened by 7 bases and J by 4 bases, with 10 bases between the two germline ends. CDR3 length: 12 amino acids. CDR3 loop: CASNQWVTEAFF. CDR3 coding DNA: TGTGCCAGCAACCAATGGGTCACTGAAGCTTTCTTT.

V is TRBV6-1 and J is TRBJ2-5; D tentatively fits TRBD1 or TRBD2 (5 bases each). TRBJ2-7 matches the DNA end more closely, so the J call is doubtful. CDR1 is MNHNS, CDR2 SASEGT, per germline. The CDR3 length is 13 residues. Here the CDR3 DNA reads TGTGCCAGCACCGGGACGGCCTCCTACGAGCAGTACTTC. This gives the protein CASTGTASYEQYF.

CDR3: CASSLLDSQNQPQHF. As DNA, the CDR3 is TGTGCCAGCAGTTTGTTGGACAGCCAGAATCAGCCCCAGCATTTT. V gene TRBV28 combines with J gene TRBJ1-5, with TRBD1 as a possible D gene (6 bases). The CDR3 consists of 15 residues. CDR1 and CDR2 (germline): MDHEN, SYDVKM. The V end was cut by 3 bases, the J end by 4 bases, with 13 bases between.

The rearrangement uses TRBV19 and TRBJ1-2; D is unresolved. V lost 2 bases, J lost 8 bases, and 18 bases lay in between. Per germline, CDR1 LNHDA and CDR2 SQIVND (reference sequence). The CDR3 sequence is 15 residues long. The CDR3 sequence is CASSIKLGRFEGYTF. The DNA for the CDR3 is TGTGCCAGTAGTATAAAACTAGGCCGGTTTGAGGGCTACACCTTC.

This clone has a single count. V and J are TRBV10-3 and TRBJ1-1; 9 bases align to TRBD1. The CDR3 consists of 16 residues. The junction had 8 bases not matched to a gene; V was cut back by 6 bases and J by 0 bases. Looked up from germline, CDR1 is ENHRY and CDR2 is SYGVKD. The CDR3, as DNA: TGTGCCATCAGGGCGACAGGGGGGGGATTGAACACTGAAGCTTTCTTT. Protein: CAIRATGGGLNTEAFF.

The chain has TRBV10-1 and TRBJ2-3; 7 bases agree with TRBD2. CDR1 and CDR2 (germline): WNHNN, SYGVQD (reference sequence). The CDR3 loop spans 15 amino acids. The trim removed 8 bases at V and 4 bases at J, leaving 12 bases unmatched. The CDR3 bases are TGCGCCAGCGGGGGAGGGCCTCGGGGCCCAGATACGCAGTATTTT. Amino acids: CASGGGPRGPDTQYF.

CDR3 bases: TGTGCCAGCAGTTACGTGGCAGGGGGATATGGCTACACCTTC. Protein: CASSYVAGGYGYTF. The V gene is TRBV6-5, the J gene TRBJ1-2; TRBD1 aligns across 7 bases. The CDR3 has 14 amino acids. Germline CDR1 is MNHEY and CDR2 is SVGAGI. Trimming cost V 2 bases and J 5 bases; bases outside gene matches: 5.

The chain carries TRBV19 and TRBJ2-7; a possible D gene is TRBD1 (6 bases). Trimming stripped 4 bases from V and 3 bases from J, with 16 bases between. Germline lookup yields CDR1 LNHDA and CDR2 SQIVND (reference sequence). This CDR3 contains 15 residues. CDR3 nucleotide sequence: TGTGCCAGTAGTACATCGTACAGGGTGTTCTACGAGCAGTACTTC. Translation gives CASSTSYRVFYEQYF.

The genes are TRBV27 and TRBJ2-7; D gene unclear. Germline V lookup: CDR1 MNHEY, CDR2 SMNVEV (reference sequence). The CDR3 has 15 amino acids. V lost 9 bases, J lost 0 bases, and 18 bases lay in between. The CDR3 bases are TGTGCCAGTAACCGACGGCGCGGTTACTCCTACGAGCAGTACTTC. It specifies CASNRRRGYSYEQYF.

J is TRBJ1-2 and V is TRBV7-2, with 8 bases that match TRBD1. The germline V gene has CDR1 SGHTA and CDR2 FQGNSA. The CDR3 extends over 15 amino acids. After removal of 4 bases from V and 8 bases from J, the junction contained 12 bases not matched to a gene. The CDR3 DNA is TGTGCCAGCAGCTCGGGCGGACAGGGTACCCGGGGCTACACCTTC. Translation gives CASSSGGQGTRGYTF. Variable domain in full (rest from reference TRBV7-2 and TRBJ1-2): GAGVSQSPSNKVTEKGKDVELRCDPISGHTALYWYRQSLGQGLEFLIYFQGNSAPDKSGLPSDRFSAERTGGSVSTLTIQRTQQEDSAVYLCASSSGGQGTRGYTFGSGTRLTVV.

The chain joins TRBV9 to TRBJ2-2; 10 positions agree with TRBD2. Losses at the gene ends were 0 bases for V and 5 bases for J; bases not matched to a gene: 4. The CDR3 covers 16 residues. From germline, CDR1 is SGDLS and CDR2 YYNGEE. The CDR3 loop reads CASSVAASGSTGELFF. As DNA, the CDR3 is TGTGCCAGCAGCGTAGCTGCTAGCGGGAGTACCGGGGAGCTGTTTTTT.

The J gene is TRBJ2-1, the V gene TRBV15; 7 bases line up with TRBD1. From germline, CDR1 is LNHNV and CDR2 YYDKDF (reference sequence). The CDR3 runs to 13 residues. The V gene end was trimmed by 5 bases and the J gene end by 6 bases; junction bases not matched to a gene: 4. CDR3: CATSPGTVNEQFF. The CDR3 DNA reads TGTGCCACCAGCCCAGGGACAGTCAATGAGCAGTTCTTC.

This clone was picked up a small number of times. The CDR3 loop is CASSPQWGSYNEQFF. The DNA of the CDR3 is TGTGCCAGCAGCCCCCAGTGGGGATCCTACAATGAGCAGTTCTTC. This sequence joins TRBV7-9 and TRBJ2-1, with D uncertain. CDR3 length: 15 residues. CDR1 and CDR2 (germline): SEHNR, FQNEAQ (reference sequence). Trimming took off 5 bases at V and 1 base at J, with 12 bases between the two ends.